These 24 T cell receptor beta chains came from one sample sequenced in a study of cytomegalovirus exposure and HLA in healthy donors. In the PCR, 60 Vbeta and 13 Jbeta primers were used. Profiled with immunoSEQ multiplex PCR; TCRdb holds only in-frame clones, not every one. The table shows tens of thousands of clones, with about 78% occurring only once. Sequenced material: PBMCs. Receptor source: a middle-aged man in good health and CMV-seronegative.

This sequence joins TRBV4-2 and TRBJ1-2, with D hard to call. Germline assignment: CDR1 LGHNA and CDR2 YNFKEQ. This CDR3 is built from 16 residues. Trimming pared 4 bases from V and 0 bases from J, leaving 15 bases between. This CDR3 is CASSRESTPANYGYTF. The CDR3 bases are TGTGCCAGCAGCCGGGAGTCCACCCCCGCTAACTATGGCTACACCTTC.

A single count supports this clone. The chain carries TRBV19 and TRBJ1-5, with 8 bases matching TRBD1. V lost 9 bases, J lost 2 bases, and 9 bases stayed unmatched. Per the germline V gene, CDR1 is LNHDA and CDR2 is SQIVND (reference sequence). The CDR3 covers 15 residues. This CDR3 reads CASSLQGGRNQPQHF. CDR3 nucleotide sequence: TGTGCCAGCTCTTTACAGGGGGGGCGCAATCAGCCCCAGCATTTT.

The chain uses TRBV11-2 and TRBJ2-7; D uncertain. Per germline, CDR1 SGHAT and CDR2 FQNNGV. This CDR3 has 15 residues. The V end lost 0 bases, the J end lost 0 bases, and 9 bases lay between the germline ends. The CDR3 reads CASSLDPGASYEQYF. The CDR3 DNA sequence: TGTGCCAGCAGCTTAGATCCGGGTGCCTCCTACGAGCAGTACTTC.

The CDR3 protein is CASSIGTGGYNEQFF. The CDR3 DNA reads TGTGCCAGCTCAATCGGGACAGGGGGCTACAATGAGCAGTTCTTC. This chain joins TRBV18 and TRBJ2-1; the match to TRBD1 covers 11 bases. Germline CDR1 KGHSH, CDR2 LQKENI. The V and J ends lost 5 bases and 3 bases, in that order; junction bases with no gene match: 3. The CDR3 sequence is 15 residues long. The full variable domain, its missing parts supplied by reference TRBV18 and TRBJ2-1, is NAGVMQNPRHLVRRRGQEARLRCSPMKGHSHVYWYRQLPEEGLKFMVYLQKENIIDESGMPKERFSAEFPKEGPSILRIQQVVRGDSAAYFCASSIGTGGYNEQFFGPGTRLTVL.

CDR3 residues: CASTLGLAGAAGTYEQYF. DNA for the CDR3: TGTGCCAGCACCCTAGGACTAGCGGGAGCCGCGGGGACCTACGAGCAGTACTTC. The chain uses TRBV28 and TRBJ2-7; TRBD2 matches at 13 bases. Trimming removed 7 bases from V and 2 bases from J; junction bases left unmatched: 14. The CDR3 spans 18 residues. The germline V gene has CDR1 MDHEN and CDR2 SYDVKM. The whole variable domain, remainder taken from reference TRBV28 and TRBJ2-7, is DVKVTQSSRYLVKRTGEKVFLECVQDMDHENMFWYRQDPGLGLRLIYFSYDVKMKEKGDIPEGYSVSREKKERFSLILESASTNQTSMYLCASTLGLAGAAGTYEQYFGPGTRLTVT.

Turning to this clone: At one of its ends the junction is not consistent with the germline gene, which may arise from a read error. This chain connects TRBV7-9 to TRBJ2-3; the match to TRBD2 covers 7 bases. Germline CDR1 reads SEHNR; CDR2 reads FQNEAQ (reference sequence). The CDR3 runs to 16 residues. DNA for the CDR3: TGTTCCAGCAGCTTAGTGGCTAGCGGCGGCACAGATACGCAGTATTTT. Its protein product is CSSSLVASGGTDTQYF.

J is TRBJ2-1 and V is TRBV6-5; TRBD2 agrees at 7 bases. The CDR3 consists of 14 residues. Germline values: CDR1 MNHEY, CDR2 SVGAGI. V trimming: 5 bases; J trimming: 8 bases; junction bases outside the gene matches: 9. CDR3 loop: CASSLRLALDEQFF. The CDR3 DNA is TGTGCCAGCAGTCTCCGACTAGCACTTGATGAGCAGTTCTTC.

V is TRBV6-1 and J is TRBJ2-6, with 7 bases aligning to TRBD1. The CDR3 spans 15 residues. The V gene end was trimmed by 4 bases and the J gene end by 2 bases; junction bases not matched to a gene: 2. Germline V gene lookup returns CDR1 MNHNS and CDR2 SASEGT. Written as DNA, the CDR3 is TGTGCCAGCAGTGCCAGGGGGACTGGGGCCAACGTCCTGACTTTC. As protein: CASSARGTGANVLTF.

V and J are TRBV5-1 and TRBJ2-3; D might be TRBD1 (7 bases). CDR3 size: 12 residues. CDR1 is SGHRS and CDR2 is YFSETQ in the germline V gene. Trimming removed 7 bases from V and 5 bases from J, with 11 bases in between. The CDR3 protein is CASRGTVDTQYF. The CDR3 DNA follows: TGCGCCAGCCGGGGGACAGTAGATACGCAGTATTTT.

V usage is TRBV27 and J usage is TRBJ2-7; 7 bases align to TRBD1. CDR3 length: 14 amino acids. From germline, CDR1 is MNHEY and CDR2 SMNVEV (reference sequence). The J segment lost 1 base and the V segment lost 2 bases, leaving 2 bases of the junction unmatched. The CDR3 bases are TGTGCCAGCAGTTTAAGGGGGCTTTCCTACGAGCAGTACTTC. Amino acid sequence: CASSLRGLSYEQYF.

The rearrangement joins TRBV6-1 to TRBJ2-4; TRBD1 matches at 7 bases. The V segment lost 6 bases and the J segment 2 bases; nucleotides outside the gene matches: 4. The CDR3 sequence is 14 residues long. Per germline, CDR1 MNHNS and CDR2 SASEGT. This CDR3 is CASRPTGSKNIQYF. CDR3 nucleotide sequence: TGTGCCAGCAGGCCGACAGGGTCCAAAAACATTCAGTACTTC.

This clone has a handful of counts. The gene calls are TRBV2 and TRBJ2-1; tentative D call: TRBD2 (5 bases). Germline CDR1 SNHLY, CDR2 FYNNEI. The CDR3 spans 12 residues. V was cut by 5 bases and J by 8 bases, with 10 bases left in between. CDR3 DNA: TGTGCCAGCAGTTTCCAGAGGGATGAGCAGTTCTTC. This translates into CASSFQRDEQFF.

This clone was found a few times. The chain couples TRBV5-1 to TRBJ2-3; D gene uncertain. Trimming took off 0 bases at V and 4 bases at J, with 6 bases between the two ends. The CDR3 covers 13 residues. Germline loops: CDR1 SGHRS, CDR2 YFSETQ. Here the CDR3 reads CASSLAEADTQYF. CDR3 nucleotide sequence: TGCGCCAGCAGCTTGGCCGAGGCAGATACGCAGTATTTT.

In its sample, this clone was seen a few times. The chain couples TRBV7-8 to TRBJ1-1, with D unresolved. Germline CDR1 is SGHVS and CDR2 is FQNEAQ. Between the trimmed V and J ends, which lost 6 bases and 0 bases, there was a span of 11 bases. The CDR3 extends over 14 amino acids. The CDR3 bases are TGTGCCAGCAGGGAGAATGAGATGAACACTGAAGCTTTCTTT. Protein sequence: CASRENEMNTEAFF.

The rearrangement joins TRBV7-8 to TRBJ2-2; no firm D call. Trimming took 5 bases from V and 4 from J, leaving 17 bases between them. CDR3 size: 16 residues. Germline CDR1 reads SGHVS; CDR2 reads FQNEAQ. Written as DNA, the CDR3 is TGTGCCAGCAGCCAACCCCCTCGGCAGCGCACCGGGGAGCTGTTTTTT. Protein sequence: CASSQPPRQRTGELFF.

The chain joins TRBV7-9 to TRBJ2-7, with 10 bases matching TRBD1. The CDR3 is 16 amino acids. Germline-derived CDR1 and CDR2 are SEHNR and FQNEAQ (reference sequence). The V segment lost 4 bases and the J segment 8 bases; nucleotides outside the gene matches: 14. The CDR3 reads CASSSEDRDRGRQQYF. The CDR3 DNA follows: TGTGCCAGCAGCTCTGAAGACCGGGACAGGGGTCGCCAGCAGTACTTC.

This chain uses TRBV9 with TRBJ2-7; D is perhaps TRBD1 (6 bases). Trimming took 7 bases from V and 4 from J, leaving 18 bases between them. The germline V gene encodes CDR1 SGDLS and CDR2 YYNGEE. This CDR3 has 14 amino acids. Here the CDR3 reads CASSPGTRQYEQYF. CDR3 nucleotides: TGTGCCAGCTCCCCGGGGACACGGCAATACGAGCAGTACTTC.

The V gene is TRBV7-8, the J gene TRBJ2-5; 9 nucleotides align to TRBD1. The CDR3 has 14 amino acids. With 5 bases clipped from V and 5 bases from J, the junction kept 6 bases outside the gene matches. CDR1 is SGHVS and CDR2 is FQNEAQ in the germline V gene. The CDR3 is CASSPTGGRETQYF. The CDR3 nucleotides read TGTGCCAGCAGCCCTACAGGGGGCCGGGAGACCCAGTACTTC.

Only a few counts were recorded for this clone. The genes are TRBV9 and TRBJ2-2; 11 bases match TRBD2. J lost 4 bases, V lost 4 bases, and 6 bases had no gene match. The CDR3 is 16 amino acids. Germline V gene data show CDR1 as SGDLS and CDR2 as YYNGEE. The CDR3 region has the DNA TGTGCCAGCAGCCTAACTAGCGGGAGTGGCACCGGGGAGCTGTTTTTT. Translation: CASSLTSGSGTGELFF.

Concerning this clone: The same CDR3 is also encoded by other DNA sequences in this sample. The chain couples TRBV6-6 to TRBJ2-6, with a possible D match to TRBD2 (6 bases). The CDR3 is 16 residues long. The germline V and J ends were trimmed by 6 bases and 2 bases, with 14 bases remaining between them. Germline loops: CDR1 MNHNY, CDR2 SVGAGI (reference sequence). CDR3 loop: CASSYRRGTGANVLTF. In DNA, the CDR3 is TGTGCCAGCAGCTACCGGCGCGGGACTGGGGCCAACGTCCTGACTTTC.

The J gene is TRBJ1-5, the V gene TRBV19, with a tentative D call TRBD1 (6 bases). Trimming shortened V by 4 bases and J by 4 bases, and 14 bases separated the two germline ends. This CDR3 has 15 amino acids. Germline-derived CDR1 and CDR2 are LNHDA and SQIVND (reference sequence). CDR3 in amino acids: CASSKPYRDNQPQHF. Here the CDR3 DNA reads TGTGCCAGTAGTAAACCGTACAGGGATAATCAGCCCCAGCATTTT.

The chain joins TRBV27 to TRBJ2-5; 7 bases agree with TRBD2. The CDR3 runs to 15 residues. J lost 5 bases, V lost 3 bases, and 9 bases had no gene match. CDR1 and CDR2 (germline): MNHEY, SMNVEV (reference sequence). The CDR3 here is CASSFRREKWETQYF. The CDR3, as DNA: TGTGCCAGCAGTTTTAGGCGGGAGAAGTGGGAGACCCAGTACTTC.

This clone was seen a handful of times. The V and J genes are TRBV19 and TRBJ1-2; 8 positions agree with TRBD1. Looked up from germline, CDR1 is LNHDA and CDR2 is SQIVND (reference sequence). V trimming: 5 bases; J trimming: 0 bases; junction bases outside the gene matches: 8. The CDR3 runs to 16 residues. CDR3: CASSPRDRRPNYGYTF. The CDR3 nucleotides read TGTGCCAGTAGTCCCCGGGACAGGCGCCCTAACTATGGCTACACCTTC.

V usage is TRBV11-2 and J usage is TRBJ2-1, with 9 bases lining up with TRBD2. The CDR3 is 15 amino acids. The V gene end was trimmed by 5 bases and the J gene end by 3 bases; junction bases not matched to a gene: 5. The V gene's germline CDR1 is SGHAT and CDR2 FQNNGV. In nucleotides, the CDR3 is TGTGCCAGCAGCCAGACTAGCGGAGGCTACAATGAGCAGTTCTTC. Encoded protein: CASSQTSGGYNEQFF. The full variable domain, rest sourced from reference TRBV11-2 and TRBJ2-1, is EAGVAQSPRYKIIEKRQSVAFWCNPISGHATLYWYQQILGQGPKLLIQFQNNGVVDDSQLPKDRFSAERLKGVDSTLKIQPAKLEDSAVYLCASSQTSGGYNEQFFGPGTRLTVL.